Listed below are T cell receptor beta chains from one sample, sequenced in a study of T cell changes during pregnancy in multiple sclerosis. Sequenced by immunoSEQ multiplex PCR; TCRdb stores in-frame clones only, minus some. Of 85,000 to 90,000 clones in the sample, roughly 94% are singletons; the top ten hold about 1.7%. Material: peripheral blood, obtained after pregnancy. These TCRs come from a female donor in good health, enrolled as a control in a pregnancy study. CDR3s include the opening cysteine and the closing phenylalanine or tryptophan. The D gene is left open where the match is weak. Not every row has a clone size; where given, it reads once, few, many or a size class.

clone size: NA; V gene: TRBV2; D gene: TRBD1; J gene: TRBJ2-2; CDR3 DNA: TGTGCCAGCAGTGCTGACAGGGGCTTCGGGGAGCTGTTTTTT; CDR3 protein: CASSADRGFGELFF
clone size: NA; V gene: TRBV5-1; D gene: NA; J gene: TRBJ2-5; CDR3 DNA: TGCGCCAGCAGCTCCCTAGGAGACCAAGAGACCCAGTACTTC; CDR3 protein: CASSSLGDQETQYF
clone size: NA; V gene: TRBV4-1; D gene: TRBD1; J gene: TRBJ1-1; CDR3 DNA: TGCGCCAGCAGCCAAAGCGGACAGGTAGGAGAAACTGAAGCTTTCTTT; CDR3 protein: CASSQSGQVGETEAFF
clone size: NA; V gene: TRBV7-9; D gene: TRBD2; J gene: TRBJ2-3; CDR3 DNA: TGTGCCAGCAGCTCGCCGTTAGCGGGAGAAGATACAGATACGCAGTATTTT; CDR3 protein: CASSSPLAGEDTDTQYF
clone size: NA; V gene: TRBV28; D gene: TRBD1; J gene: TRBJ1-1; CDR3 DNA: TGTGCCAGCAGAAGACAGGGTGAAGCTTTCTTT; CDR3 protein: CASRRQGEAFF
clone size: NA; V gene: TRBV7-8; D gene: TRBD1; J gene: TRBJ2-7; CDR3 DNA: TGTGCCAGCAGCTTTACAGGGGTAAACGAGCAGTACTTC; CDR3 protein: CASSFTGVNEQYF
clone size: NA; V gene: TRBV6-6; D gene: NA; J gene: TRBJ2-7; CDR3 DNA: TGTGCCAGCAGTTACTCGTCGGTGGAGCGTTCCTACGAGCAGTACTTC; CDR3 protein: CASSYSSVERSYEQYF
clone size: NA; V gene: TRBV6-1; D gene: TRBD2; J gene: TRBJ2-2; CDR3 DNA: TGTGCCAGCAGTGAAATAAATGGCGGGAGATACGCCGGGGAGCTGTTTTTT; CDR3 protein: CASSEINGGRYAGELFF
clone size: NA; V gene: TRBV28; D gene: TRBD2; J gene: TRBJ2-3; CDR3 DNA: TGTGCCAGCAGTGCCCCGGGACTAGGTGGCACAGATACGCAGTATTTT; CDR3 protein: CASSAPGLGGTDTQYF
clone size: once; V gene: TRBV2; D gene: TRBD1; J gene: TRBJ2-5; CDR3 DNA: TGTGCCAGCAGAGGGGGACAGCATCAAGAGACCCAGTACTTC; CDR3 protein: CASRGGQHQETQYF
clone size: NA; V gene: TRBV5-1; D gene: NA; J gene: TRBJ2-7; CDR3 DNA: TGCGCCAGCAGCTTCACCGACAGATCCTACTACGAGCAGTACTTC; CDR3 protein: CASSFTDRSYYEQYF
clone size: NA; V gene: TRBV6-1; D gene: NA; J gene: TRBJ1-3; CDR3 DNA: TGTGCCAGCGGGCAGGATTCTGGAAACACCATATATTTT; CDR3 protein: CASGQDSGNTIYF
clone size: NA; V gene: TRBV19; D gene: TRBD1; J gene: TRBJ2-2; CDR3 DNA: TGTGCCAGTAGTACTCACGACAGGGGGCGGCACACCGGGGAGCTGTTTTTT; CDR3 protein: CASSTHDRGRHTGELFF
clone size: NA; V gene: TRBV20-1; D gene: NA; J gene: TRBJ1-2; CDR3 DNA: TGCAGTGCCGGCGGGGGGGATGGCTACACCTTC; CDR3 protein: CSAGGGDGYTF
clone size: NA; V gene: TRBV30; D gene: NA; J gene: TRBJ1-5; CDR3 DNA: TGTGCCTGGAGTGTAGGACGGGGAAATCAGCCCCAGCATTTT; CDR3 protein: CAWSVGRGNQPQHF
clone size: once; V gene: TRBV7-2; D gene: TRBD2; J gene: TRBJ2-3; CDR3 DNA: TGTGCCAGCAGCTTAAGGACTAGCGGGATAAAGTACACAGATACGCAGTATTTT; CDR3 protein: CASSLRTSGIKYTDTQYF
clone size: NA; V gene: TRBV19; D gene: NA; J gene: TRBJ2-2; CDR3 DNA: TGTGCCAGTAGTATAGATCAGGGAACCGGGGAGCTGTTTTTT; CDR3 protein: CASSIDQGTGELFF
clone size: NA; V gene: TRBV5-1; D gene: TRBD1; J gene: TRBJ2-7; CDR3 DNA: TGCGCCAGCAGCTTAACAGGGGGCGAGCAGTACTTC; CDR3 protein: CASSLTGGEQYF
clone size: NA; V gene: TRBV6-1; D gene: NA; J gene: TRBJ1-5; CDR3 DNA: TGTGCCAGCAGTGATCAGGGGTTTGGTCAGCCCCAGCATTTT; CDR3 protein: CASSDQGFGQPQHF
clone size: NA; V gene: TRBV2; D gene: NA; J gene: TRBJ1-1; CDR3 DNA: TGTGCCAGCAGTGTGGGCAGTGATACTGAAGCTTTCTTT; CDR3 protein: CASSVGSDTEAFF
clone size: once; V gene: TRBV5-1; D gene: NA; J gene: TRBJ2-3; CDR3 DNA: TGCGCCAGCAGCTTGGCACAGCGCACAGATACGCAGTATTTT; CDR3 protein: CASSLAQRTDTQYF
clone size: NA; V gene: TRBV6-8; D gene: TRBD2; J gene: TRBJ2-1; CDR3 DNA: TGTGCCAGCAGTTACATCAAAGGAAGCGGGACTCTCAAGTTCTTC; CDR3 protein: CASSYIKGSGTLKFF
clone size: NA; V gene: TRBV18; D gene: TRBD2; J gene: TRBJ2-1; CDR3 DNA: TGTGCCAGCTCACCGGCTAGCGGGAGAGACAATGAGCAGTTCTTC; CDR3 protein: CASSPASGRDNEQFF
clone size: NA; V gene: TRBV28; D gene: NA; J gene: TRBJ2-3; CDR3 DNA: TGTGCCAGCGATCCAAGACGGACTAGCACAGATACGCAGTATTTT; CDR3 protein: CASDPRRTSTDTQYF
clone size: NA; V gene: TRBV6-1; D gene: TRBD2; J gene: TRBJ2-1; CDR3 DNA: TGTGCCAGCAGCCGACTAGCCGGAGATCCCAATGAGCAGTTCTTC; CDR3 protein: CASSRLAGDPNEQFF
clone size: NA; V gene: TRBV14; D gene: NA; J gene: TRBJ2-5; CDR3 DNA: TGTGCCAGCAGCCCAGGGGCGGAGACCCAGTACTTC; CDR3 protein: CASSPGAETQYF
clone size: NA; V gene: TRBV7-9; D gene: TRBD1; J gene: TRBJ2-5; CDR3 DNA: TGTGCCAGCAGCTTACGGTGGCAGGGGGAGGAGACCCAGTACTTC; CDR3 protein: CASSLRWQGEETQYF
clone size: NA; V gene: TRBV4-1; D gene: TRBD1; J gene: TRBJ2-7; CDR3 DNA: TGCGCCAGCAGCCGGGGACAGGACTACGAGCAGTACTTC; CDR3 protein: CASSRGQDYEQYF
clone size: NA; V gene: TRBV28; D gene: NA; J gene: TRBJ2-7; CDR3 DNA: TGTGCCAGCAGGAGCGGGTCCTACGAGCAGTACTTC; CDR3 protein: CASRSGSYEQYF
clone size: NA; V gene: TRBV5-8; D gene: NA; J gene: TRBJ1-1; CDR3 DNA: TGTGCCAGCAGCTTGGATAACTGGAACACTGAAGCTTTCTTT; CDR3 protein: CASSLDNWNTEAFF
clone size: NA; V gene: TRBV5-1; D gene: TRBD1; J gene: TRBJ1-1; CDR3 DNA: TGCGCCAGCAGCTCAATACAGGGGGCGAACACTGAAGCTTTCTTT; CDR3 protein: CASSSIQGANTEAFF
clone size: NA; V gene: TRBV6-5; D gene: TRBD1; J gene: TRBJ1-3; CDR3 DNA: TGTGCCAGCAGTTACGGGGACAGCTCTGGAAACACCATATATTTT; CDR3 protein: CASSYGDSSGNTIYF
clone size: few; V gene: TRBV6-5; D gene: TRBD1; J gene: TRBJ1-2; CDR3 DNA: TGTGCCAGCAGTTACCTGGACAGGGCGGGTGGCTACACCTTC; CDR3 protein: CASSYLDRAGGYTF
clone size: NA; V gene: TRBV15; D gene: TRBD1; J gene: TRBJ1-2; CDR3 DNA: TGTGCCACCAGCAGAGATTGGGTTGGGACAGGGGCTGAGGGCTACACCTTC; CDR3 protein: CATSRDWVGTGAEGYTF
clone size: NA; V gene: TRBV27; D gene: TRBD1; J gene: TRBJ2-7; CDR3 DNA: TGTGCCAGCAGTCCGACAGGGCCCTGGGAGCAGTACTTC; CDR3 protein: CASSPTGPWEQYF
clone size: NA; V gene: TRBV7-9; D gene: TRBD1; J gene: TRBJ1-2; CDR3 DNA: TGTGCCAGCAGCTTAGCGGGGGGGACAGGGAGTAGCTACACCTTC; CDR3 protein: CASSLAGGTGSSYTF
clone size: NA; V gene: TRBV11-2; D gene: TRBD1; J gene: TRBJ2-2; CDR3 DNA: TGTGCCAGCAGCTCTTTGGACAGGGAGGACGGGGAGCTGTTTTTT; CDR3 protein: CASSSLDREDGELFF
clone size: NA; V gene: TRBV7-6; D gene: TRBD2; J gene: TRBJ2-2; CDR3 DNA: TGTGCCAGCAGCTCTCAACTAGCGGGAGTTTCCGGGGAGCTGTTTTTT; CDR3 protein: CASSSQLAGVSGELFF
clone size: NA; V gene: TRBV5-8; D gene: TRBD1; J gene: TRBJ1-5; CDR3 DNA: TGTGCCAGCAGCTTGGGAACAGGGGATGGGAGCAATCAGCCCCAGCATTTT; CDR3 protein: CASSLGTGDGSNQPQHF